The rows below give T cell receptor beta chains drawn from one sample of a study of blood T cell repertoires in COVID-19. Libraries were prepared by immunoSEQ multiplex PCR; TCRdb keeps only in-frame clonotypes and omits some of them. The sample holds 90,000 or so clones, over 65% seen once. Sequencing used peripheral blood. The receptor source for this set is a human donor in a cohort sampled during active COVID-19. The CDR3 runs from the conserved cysteine through the conserved F or W. The D gene is left open where the match is weak. Not all rows give a size; the values are once, few, many and, for expanded clones, a class.

TRBJ2-3,TRBV12-3/TRBV12-4,.,.,TGTGCCAGCAGTCTACAGGGTACGCAGTATTTT,CASSLQGTQYF
TRBJ2-7,TRBV9,TRBD1,.,TGTGCCAGCAGCGACCGGGACAGGGGGAGGGAGCAGTACTTC,CASSDRDRGREQYF
TRBJ2-2,TRBV6-1,.,.,TGTGCCAGCAGTGAAGCCTTGCCAGGGATACCCGGGGAGCTGTTTTTT,CASSEALPGIPGELFF
TRBJ2-7,TRBV3-1/TRBV3-2,.,.,TGTGCCAGCAGCCAAGATTCCGCCTCCGGCGAGCAGTACTTC,CASSQDSASGEQYF
TRBJ1-1,TRBV12-3/TRBV12-4,TRBD1,.,TGTGCCAGCAGTTCGACAGGGAGGACTGAAGCTTTCTTT,CASSSTGRTEAFF
TRBJ1-6,TRBV7-3,.,.,TGTGCCAGCAGCTTAATCGGAGTTAGGAATTCACCCCTCCACTTT,CASSLIGVRNSPLHF
TRBJ2-7,TRBV3-1/TRBV3-2,.,few,TGTGCCAGCAGCCAAGGCAGACTCTCCTACGAGCAGTACTTC,CASSQGRLSYEQYF
TRBJ1-3,TRBV4-2,.,few,TGTGCCAGCAGCTCTACAGGGTCCGGAAACACCATATATTTT,CASSSTGSGNTIYF
TRBJ2-5,TRBV9,.,.,TGTGCCAGCAGCTCGGGAGTTGGCCAAGAGACCCAGTACTTC,CASSSGVGQETQYF
TRBJ1-2,TRBV10-1,.,.,TGCGCCAGCACGGGGGGGCCCTCTAACTATGGCTACACCTTC,CASTGGPSNYGYTF
TRBJ2-1,TRBV28,.,few,TGTGCCAGCATGGGTACGCGGGGTTATGCTGAGCAGTTCTTC,CASMGTRGYAEQFF
TRBJ1-4,TRBV4-2,.,.,TGTGCCAGCAGCCAAGAGGTGCTATCTAATGAAAAACTGTTTTTT,CASSQEVLSNEKLFF
TRBJ2-5,TRBV19,.,.,TGTGCCAGTAGTATAAGAACTAGCTGGGGAGAGACCCAGTACTTC,CASSIRTSWGETQYF